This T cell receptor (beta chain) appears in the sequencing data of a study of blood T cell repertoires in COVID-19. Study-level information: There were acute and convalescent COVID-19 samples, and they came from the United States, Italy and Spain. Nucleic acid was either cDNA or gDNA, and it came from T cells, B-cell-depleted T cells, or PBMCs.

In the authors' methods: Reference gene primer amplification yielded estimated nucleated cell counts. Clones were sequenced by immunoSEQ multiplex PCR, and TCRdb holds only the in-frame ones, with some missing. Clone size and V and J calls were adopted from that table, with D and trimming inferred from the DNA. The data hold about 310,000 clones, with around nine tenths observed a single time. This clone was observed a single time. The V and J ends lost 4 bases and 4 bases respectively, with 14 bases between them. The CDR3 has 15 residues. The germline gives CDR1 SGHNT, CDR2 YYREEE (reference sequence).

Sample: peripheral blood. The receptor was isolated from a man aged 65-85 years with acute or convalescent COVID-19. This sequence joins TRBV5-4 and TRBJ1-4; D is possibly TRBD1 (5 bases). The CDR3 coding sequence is TGTGCCAGCAGCCCAGGGTGGGCGAGTAATGAAAAACTGTTTTTT. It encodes CASSPGWASNEKLFF.